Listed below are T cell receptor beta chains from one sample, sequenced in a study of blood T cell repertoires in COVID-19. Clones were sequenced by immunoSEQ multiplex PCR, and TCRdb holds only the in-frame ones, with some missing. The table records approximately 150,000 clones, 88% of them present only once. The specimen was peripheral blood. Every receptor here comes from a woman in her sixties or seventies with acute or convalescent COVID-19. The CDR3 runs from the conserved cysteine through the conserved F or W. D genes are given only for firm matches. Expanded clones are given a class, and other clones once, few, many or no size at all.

CASSKQGLSHGYTF TGTGCCAGCAGCAAACAGGGATTAAGTCACGGCTACACCTTC TRBV5-6 NA NA TRBJ1-2
CASSQDGRGPRPQHF TGTGCCAGCAGCCAAGATGGCAGGGGGCCCCGGCCCCAGCATTTT TRBV3-1/TRBV3-2 TRBD1 few TRBJ1-5
CASSYSRAGKRTQYF TGTGCCAGCAGTTACTCGCGGGCGGGAAAGAGGACCCAGTACTTC TRBV6-5 NA NA TRBJ2-5
CASKTGGRDIQYF TGTGCCAGTAAGACGGGGGGTCGGGACATTCAGTACTTC TRBV19 TRBD2 NA TRBJ2-4
CASSQASGGAGDTQYF TGCGCCAGCAGCCAAGCCTCTGGGGGGGCGGGAGATACGCAGTATTTT TRBV4-3 NA NA TRBJ2-3
CASSYSRQHKNIQYF TGTGCCAGCAGTTACTCCCGACAGCACAAAAACATTCAGTACTTC TRBV6-5 NA NA TRBJ2-4
CATSPRRGGSTDTQYF TGTGCCACTTCTCCGCGGAGGGGAGGGAGCACAGATACGCAGTATTTT TRBV24-1 TRBD2 NA TRBJ2-3
CASRPPGGGTGVGAQHF TGTGCCAGCAGACCCCCCGGGGGGGGGACGGGGGTAGGGGCCCAGCATTTT TRBV28 NA NA TRBJ1-5
CASTNGRGTYNEQFF TGTGCCAGTACCAACGGGCGGGGGACCTACAATGAGCAGTTCTTC TRBV19 TRBD2 NA TRBJ2-1
CASSLVGQEETQYF TGCGCCAGCAGCTTGGTAGGTCAGGAAGAGACCCAGTACTTC TRBV5-1 NA NA TRBJ2-5
CASSVAAGNTEAFF TGTGCCAGCAGCGTAGCTGCAGGGAACACTGAAGCTTTCTTT TRBV9 NA NA TRBJ1-1
CASSPGQGAIDGYTF TGCGCCAGCAGCCCTGGACAGGGGGCTATCGATGGCTACACCTTC TRBV5-1 TRBD1 NA TRBJ1-2
CASSPTAGFSASGYTF TGTGCCAGTAGTCCGACCGCGGGGTTTAGTGCGTCAGGCTACACCTTC TRBV19 NA NA TRBJ1-2
CASSLAQGAAYEQYF TGTGCCAGCAGCTTAGCGCAAGGGGCTGCCTACGAGCAGTACTTC TRBV7-6 NA NA TRBJ2-7
CASSQGQGLNEQFF TGTGCCAGCAGCCAAGGACAGGGCCTAAATGAGCAGTTCTTC TRBV14 TRBD1 few TRBJ2-1
CASSSGTDTEAFF TGTGCCAGCAGCTCCGGGACAGACACTGAAGCTTTCTTT TRBV7-9 TRBD1 NA TRBJ1-1
CASILTPGQGANYGYTF TGTGCCAGCATCCTGACTCCGGGACAGGGTGCTAACTATGGCTACACCTTC TRBV5-4 TRBD1 NA TRBJ1-2
CASSKSGGARETQYF TGTGCCAGCAGCAAGAGCGGGGGGGCCAGAGAGACCCAGTACTTC TRBV28 TRBD2 once TRBJ2-5
CASSLGTGNTEAFF TGTGCCAGCAGTTTGGGGACAGGGAACACTGAAGCTTTCTTT TRBV28 TRBD1 NA TRBJ1-1
CASSPSTGFNQPQHF TGTGCCAGCAGTCCTTCAACAGGGTTCAATCAGCCCCAGCATTTT TRBV5-5 NA NA TRBJ1-5
CASSSDSSRWGAEAFF TGTGCCAGCAGCTCGGACTCATCACGTTGGGGGGCTGAAGCTTTCTTT TRBV5-8 NA NA TRBJ1-1
CASSGRAPYEQYF TGTGCCAGTAGCGGCAGGGCTCCCTACGAGCAGTACTTC TRBV19 NA NA TRBJ2-7
CASSHPDRQGEKLFF TGTGCCAGCAGCCACCCGGACAGACAAGGCGAAAAACTGTTTTTT TRBV7-9 NA NA TRBJ1-4
CASRRGQSYEQYF TGTGCCAGCAGGAGGGGACAATCCTACGAGCAGTACTTC TRBV6-5 NA NA TRBJ2-7
CASSLAGYSNQPQHF TGTGCCAGCAGCTTGGCAGGGTATAGCAATCAGCCCCAGCATTTT TRBV11-2 NA NA TRBJ1-5
CALTLSPVNTEAFF TGTGCCCTGACTCTAAGCCCGGTGAACACTGAAGCTTTCTTT TRBV7-9 NA NA TRBJ1-1
CASSSTSTGPYYTF TGTGCCAGCAGCTCTACGTCGACAGGTCCCTACTACACCTTC TRBV5-6 NA NA TRBJ1-2
CASGGAGGPNEQFF TGTGCCAGCGGAGGAGCGGGGGGGCCGAATGAGCAGTTCTTC TRBV11-2 TRBD2 once TRBJ2-1
CSVEQGYSTGELFF TGCAGCGTTGAACAGGGGTATAGCACCGGGGAGCTGTTTTTT TRBV29-1 NA many TRBJ2-2
CASSLVGGVVNQPQHF TGTGCCAGCAGCTTAGTTGGGGGGGTGGTCAATCAGCCCCAGCATTTT TRBV7-2 NA few TRBJ1-5
CASSQVPGEYGYTF TGCGCCAGCAGCCAAGTGCCAGGGGAATATGGCTACACCTTC TRBV4-1 NA NA TRBJ1-2
CASSLVGTGRSLSNQPQHF TGTGCCAGCAGCTTGGTTGGGACAGGGAGGTCCTTGAGCAATCAGCCCCAGCATTTT TRBV5-8 TRBD1 few TRBJ1-5
CASSEQGGSHTEAFF TGTGCCAGCAGCGAACAGGGGGGAAGCCACACTGAAGCTTTCTTT TRBV7-2 TRBD1 NA TRBJ1-1
CASSKPPQQGNTEAFF TGTGCCAGCAGCAAACCGCCCCAACAGGGGAACACTGAAGCTTTCTTT TRBV21-1 NA NA TRBJ1-1
CASSGIADYGYTF TGTGCCAGCAGCGGCATCGCGGACTATGGCTACACCTTC TRBV11-2 NA NA TRBJ1-2
CASSLNPSRDNEQFF TGTGCCAGCAGTTTAAACCCCTCACGGGACAATGAGCAGTTCTTC TRBV28 NA NA TRBJ2-1
CASSTPRSGGVSAQPQHF TGTGCCAGCAGTACCCCCCGGAGTGGGGGGGTATCGGCTCAGCCCCAGCATTTT TRBV28 NA few TRBJ1-5
CASSFLREPQHF TGTGCCAGCAGCTTCTTGCGAGAGCCCCAGCATTTT TRBV7-9 NA few TRBJ1-5
CASSITPGNEQFF TGTGCCAGCAGTATCACGCCCGGCAATGAGCAGTTCTTC TRBV6-2/TRBV6-3 NA NA TRBJ2-1
CASNPGQGTLSSYNEQFF TGTGCCAGCAACCCGGGACAGGGGACGCTGAGCTCCTACAATGAGCAGTTCTTC TRBV5-4 TRBD1 few TRBJ2-1
CASSLILAQGNQPQHF TGTGCCAGCAGCCTGATCCTGGCCCAGGGCAATCAGCCCCAGCATTTT TRBV11-2 NA NA TRBJ1-5
CASAWTGNYGYTF TGTGCCAGCGCCTGGACAGGGAACTATGGCTACACCTTC TRBV12-3/TRBV12-4 TRBD1 NA TRBJ1-2
CASSYEGAGDTQYF TGTGCCAGCAGTTACGAGGGCGCGGGAGATACGCAGTATTTT TRBV6-6 NA NA TRBJ2-3